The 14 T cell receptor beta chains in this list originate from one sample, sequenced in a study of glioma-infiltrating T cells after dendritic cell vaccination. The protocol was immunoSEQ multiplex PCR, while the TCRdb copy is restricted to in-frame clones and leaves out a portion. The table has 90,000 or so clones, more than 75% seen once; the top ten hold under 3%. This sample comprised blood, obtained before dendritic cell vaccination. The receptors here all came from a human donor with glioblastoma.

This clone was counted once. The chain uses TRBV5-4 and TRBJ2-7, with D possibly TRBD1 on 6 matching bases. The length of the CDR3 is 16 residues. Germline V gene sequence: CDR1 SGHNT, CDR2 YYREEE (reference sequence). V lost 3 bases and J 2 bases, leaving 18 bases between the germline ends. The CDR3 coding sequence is TGTGCCAGCAGCTCACCCGGAGCAGGGGACCCCTACGAGCAGTACTTC. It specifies CASSSPGAGDPYEQYF.

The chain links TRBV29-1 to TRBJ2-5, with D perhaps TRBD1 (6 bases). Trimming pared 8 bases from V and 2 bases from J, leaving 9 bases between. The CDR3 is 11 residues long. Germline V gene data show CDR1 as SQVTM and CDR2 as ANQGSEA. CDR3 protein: CSNRVQETQYF. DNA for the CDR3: TGCAGCAACAGGGTACAAGAGACCCAGTACTTC.

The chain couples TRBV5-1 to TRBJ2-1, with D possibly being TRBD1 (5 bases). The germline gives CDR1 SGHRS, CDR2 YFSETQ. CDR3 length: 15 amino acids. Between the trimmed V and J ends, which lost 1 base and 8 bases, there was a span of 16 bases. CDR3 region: CASSLRAGKIDEQFF. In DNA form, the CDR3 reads TGCGCCAGCAGCTTGAGGGCAGGGAAGATCGATGAGCAGTTCTTC.

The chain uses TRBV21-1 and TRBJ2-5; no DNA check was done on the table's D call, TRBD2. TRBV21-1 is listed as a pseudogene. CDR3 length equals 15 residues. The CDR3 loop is CASLGERGNQETQYF. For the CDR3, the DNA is TGTGCCAGCCTAGGGGAGCGGGGGAACCAAGAGACCCAGTACTTC.

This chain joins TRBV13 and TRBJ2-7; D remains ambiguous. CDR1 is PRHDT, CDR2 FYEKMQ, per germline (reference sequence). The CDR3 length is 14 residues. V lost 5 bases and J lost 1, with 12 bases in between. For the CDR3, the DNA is TGTGCCAGCAGCCCAAACCCTGAGTCCTACGAGCAGTACTTC. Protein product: CASSPNPESYEQYF.

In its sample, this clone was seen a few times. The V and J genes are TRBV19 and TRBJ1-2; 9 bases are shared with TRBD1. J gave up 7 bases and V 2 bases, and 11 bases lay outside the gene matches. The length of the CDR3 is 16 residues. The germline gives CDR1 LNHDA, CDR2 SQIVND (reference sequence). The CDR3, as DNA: TGTGCCAGTAGTATAAGGGACAGGGTTCTAATGGGTGGCTACACCTTC. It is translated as CASSIRDRVLMGGYTF.

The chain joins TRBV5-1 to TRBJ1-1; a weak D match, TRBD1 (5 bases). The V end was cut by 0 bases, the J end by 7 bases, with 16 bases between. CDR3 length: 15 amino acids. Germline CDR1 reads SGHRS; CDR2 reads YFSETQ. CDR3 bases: TGCGCCAGCAGCTTGGATGCGAGGCAGGGTGTTGAAGCTTTCTTT. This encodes CASSLDARQGVEAFF.

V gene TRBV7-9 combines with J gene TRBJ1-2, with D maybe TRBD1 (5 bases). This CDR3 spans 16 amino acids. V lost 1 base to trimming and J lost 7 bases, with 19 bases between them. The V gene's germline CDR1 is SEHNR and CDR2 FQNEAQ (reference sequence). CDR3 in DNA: TGTGCCAGCAGCTTAGGGAGGACCGGGACTGCGGCTGGCTACACCTTC. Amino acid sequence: CASSLGRTGTAAGYTF.

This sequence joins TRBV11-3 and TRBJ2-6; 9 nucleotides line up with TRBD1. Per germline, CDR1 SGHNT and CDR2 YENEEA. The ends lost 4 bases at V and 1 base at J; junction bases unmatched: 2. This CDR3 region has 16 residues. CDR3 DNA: TGTGCCAGCAGCTCGGGACAGGGTTCTGGGGCCAACGTCCTGACTTTC. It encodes CASSSGQGSGANVLTF.

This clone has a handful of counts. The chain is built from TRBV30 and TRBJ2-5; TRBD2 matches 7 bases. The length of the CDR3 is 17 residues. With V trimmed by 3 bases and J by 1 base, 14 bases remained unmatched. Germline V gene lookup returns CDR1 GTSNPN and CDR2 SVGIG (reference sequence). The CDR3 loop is CAWRGSRRAGVQETQYF. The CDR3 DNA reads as TGTGCCTGGAGAGGCTCTAGGAGGGCGGGAGTCCAAGAGACCCAGTACTTC.

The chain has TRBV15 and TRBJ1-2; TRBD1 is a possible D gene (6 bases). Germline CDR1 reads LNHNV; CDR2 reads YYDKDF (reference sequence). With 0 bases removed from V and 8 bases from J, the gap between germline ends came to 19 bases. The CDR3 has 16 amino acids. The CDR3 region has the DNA TGTGCCACCAGCAGAGATTACGGTTCAGGGGCAGAAGGCTACACCTTC. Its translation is CATSRDYGSGAEGYTF.

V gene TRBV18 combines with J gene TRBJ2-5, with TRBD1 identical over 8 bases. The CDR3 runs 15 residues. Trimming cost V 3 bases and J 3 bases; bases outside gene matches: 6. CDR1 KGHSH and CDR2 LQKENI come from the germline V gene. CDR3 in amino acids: CASSPNGGQEETQYF. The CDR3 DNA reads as TGTGCCAGCTCACCTAACGGGGGACAGGAAGAGACCCAGTACTTC. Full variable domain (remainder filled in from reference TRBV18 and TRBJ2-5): NAGVMQNPRHLVRRRGQEARLRCSPMKGHSHVYWYRQLPEEGLKFMVYLQKENIIDESGMPKERFSAEFPKEGPSILRIQQVVRGDSAAYFCASSPNGGQEETQYFGPGTRLLVL.

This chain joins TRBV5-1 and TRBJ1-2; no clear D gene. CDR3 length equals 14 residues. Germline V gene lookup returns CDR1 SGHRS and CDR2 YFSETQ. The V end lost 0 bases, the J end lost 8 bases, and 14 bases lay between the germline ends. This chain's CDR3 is CASSLGEGSGGYTF. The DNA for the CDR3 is TGCGCCAGCAGCTTGGGTGAGGGATCGGGGGGCTACACCTTC.

The CDR3, as DNA: TGTGCCAGCAGCAAAAAGACAGGGGGCGAAGAAAAACTGTTTTTT. It yields the protein CASSKKTGGEEKLFF. The V call is TRBV5-4, the J call TRBJ1-4, with TRBD1 identical over 10 bases. CDR1 SGHNT and CDR2 YYREEE come from the germline V gene (reference sequence). This CDR3 has 15 amino acids. J lost 8 bases, V lost 4 bases, and 8 bases had no gene match.